These 9 T cell receptor beta chains originate from one sample sequenced in a study of T cell responses to AZD1222 COVID-19 vaccine. This table comes from immunoSEQ multiplex PCR, and its TCRdb copy is limited to in-frame clones, with some not included. The repertoire holds nearly 90,000 clones, with 80% to 90% as singletons. Sequenced here: peripheral blood, sampled on day 0 of MenACWY control vaccination. The source is an adult in good health.

The chain is built from TRBV3-1 (or the pseudogene TRBV3-2) and TRBJ2-3, with unresolved D. Germline CDR1 reads LGHDT; CDR2 reads YNNKEL (reference sequence). The CDR3 is 15 amino acids. Trimming stripped 0 bases from V and 4 bases from J, with 11 bases between. This chain's CDR3 is CASSQDLAQPDTQYF. CDR3 coding DNA: TGTGCCAGCAGCCAAGATTTGGCTCAACCAGATACGCAGTATTTT.

The V and J genes are TRBV28 and TRBJ2-7; no firm D call. CDR1 MDHEN and CDR2 SYDVKM come from the germline V gene. V was clipped by 7 bases and J by 0 bases, with 13 bases between them. The CDR3 length is 14 residues. CDR3 nucleotides: TGTGCCAGCAAAAGGACGTCCCGCTCCTACGAGCAGTACTTC. It encodes CASKRTSRSYEQYF.

The chain joins TRBV7-9 to TRBJ2-5; tentatively, D is TRBD2 (5 bases). In germline, CDR1 is SEHNR, CDR2 FQNEAQ (reference sequence). The length of the CDR3 is 12 residues. Trimming shortened V by 1 base and J by 10 bases, and 10 bases separated the two germline ends. The CDR3 DNA follows: TGTGCCAGCAGCTTAGGGTTCGGGAACCAGTACTTC. It codes for CASSLGFGNQYF.

V and J are TRBV5-6 and TRBJ2-4; 9 bases map to TRBD1. V was pared by 0 bases and J by 7 bases, with 8 bases of the junction left unmatched. CDR1 and CDR2 from the germline V gene are SGHDT and YYEEEE. The CDR3 runs 16 residues. The DNA for the CDR3 is TGTGCCAGCAGCTTGGGGACCGGGACAGGGAGGAACATTCAGTACTTC. Amino acids: CASSLGTGTGRNIQYF.

The chain is built from TRBV12-5 and TRBJ1-1; D gene ambiguous. CDR1 and CDR2 from the germline V gene are LGHNT and FRNRAP. CDR3 size: 13 residues. Trimming left V 1 base short and J 3 bases short, with 6 bases between. CDR3: CASGLARDTEAFF. The CDR3 DNA follows: TGTGCTAGTGGTTTGGCCCGGGACACTGAAGCTTTCTTT. The complete variable domain, with remaining parts taken from reference TRBV12-5 and TRBJ1-1, reads DARVTQTPRHKVTEMGQEVTMRCQPILGHNTVFWYRQTMMQGLELLAYFRNRAPLDDSGMPKDRFSAEMPDATLATLKIQPSEPRDSAVYFCASGLARDTEAFFGQGTRLTVV.

The J gene is TRBJ1-4, the V gene TRBV5-1; D gene ambiguous. The CDR3 extends over 14 amino acids. Germline V gene sequence: CDR1 SGHRS, CDR2 YFSETQ. The V gene lost 0 bases and the J gene lost 10 bases, with 13 bases spanning the gap. CDR3 coding DNA: TGCGCCAGCAGCTTGGGATCCGAGAACAGAAAACTGTTTTTT. Protein sequence: CASSLGSENRKLFF. The full variable domain, completed using reference TRBV5-1 and TRBJ1-4, is KAGVTQTPRYLIKTRGQQVTLSCSPISGHRSVSWYQQTPGQGLQFLFEYFSETQRNKGNFPGRFSGRQFSNSRSEMNVSTLELGDSALYLCASSLGSENRKLFFGSGTQLSVL.

The chain couples TRBV6-5 to TRBJ1-5, with D unresolved. The CDR3 has 15 residues. The germline V and J ends were trimmed by 6 bases and 2 bases, with 14 bases remaining between them. The germline V gene encodes CDR1 MNHEY and CDR2 SVGAGI. CDR3 loop: CASRSDTNGNQPQHF. CDR3 coding DNA: TGTGCCAGCAGGAGCGACACCAATGGCAATCAGCCCCAGCATTTT.

This chain uses TRBV5-1 with TRBJ1-1, with D possibly TRBD1 on 6 matching bases. The germline CDR1 and CDR2 sequences are SGHRS and YFSETQ. V gave up 9 bases and J gave up 0 bases, with 15 bases separating them. The CDR3 is 14 residues long. CDR3: CATSTGAVNTEAFF. CDR3 DNA: TGCGCCACCTCCACGGGGGCAGTGAACACTGAAGCTTTCTTT. The whole variable domain, remainder taken from reference TRBV5-1 and TRBJ1-1, is KAGVTQTPRYLIKTRGQQVTLSCSPISGHRSVSWYQQTPGQGLQFLFEYFSETQRNKGNFPGRFSGRQFSNSRSEMNVSTLELGDSALYLCATSTGAVNTEAFFGQGTRLTVV.

V and J are TRBV4-2 and TRBJ1-3; D uncertain. This CDR3 has 16 residues. V lost 0 bases and J lost 1, with 10 bases in between. CDR1 and CDR2 from the germline V gene are LGHNA and YNFKEQ. The CDR3 is CASSQDPGVSGNTIYF. The CDR3 nucleotides are TGTGCCAGCAGCCAAGATCCGGGAGTATCTGGAAACACCATATATTTT.